This TCR beta chain was observed in a study of OX40 agonist ivuxolimab in advanced cancers. About the research overall: Ivuxolimab, which is an agonistic anti-OX40 (CD134) antibody, was administered to the patients. Study observations and caveats: Nonresponders, in some cases, also had low normalized T-cell clonal expansion. Patients with a partial response at 0.1-3.0 mg/kg had among the lowest clonal expansion.

V was cut by 1 base and J by 1 base, with 8 bases left in between. Germline assignment: CDR1 SGHVS and CDR2 FQNEAQ. The CDR3 spans 15 residues. Clones were read by immunoSEQ multiplex PCR, and TCRdb kept only the in-frame ones, dropping some. This table holds under 70,000 clones, about 89% found once. In the case of this clone: Its specificity is unknown.

The sample in question was CD4+ or CD8+ T cells sorted from blood, obtained in a trial of the OX40 agonist ivuxolimab. This sequence originates from an adult with an advanced solid tumor such as melanoma, head and neck, liver or kidney cancer. The chain carries TRBV7-8 and TRBJ1-5; D not certain. The CDR3 loop is CASSLVGVSNQPQHF. The CDR3 DNA reads TGTGCCAGCAGCTTAGTGGGAGTAAGCAATCAGCCCCAGCATTTT.